This T cell receptor (beta chain) was captured by sequencing in a study of cytomegalovirus exposure and HLA in healthy donors. Study-level results: Some V segments, including TRBV6-2 and TRBV6-3, were excluded as indistinguishable. The authors listed around 150 TCR beta chains as cytomegalovirus-associated. Reported results showed that the classifier diagnosed cytomegalovirus status with high specificity and sensitivity.

Primers included in the PCR were 60 Vbeta and 13 Jbeta primers. TCRdb's copy holds only in-frame clones and misses some; the assay was immunoSEQ multiplex PCR. The sample contains approximately 200,000 clones, 79% of which appear only once. This CDR3 comprises 15 residues. In germline, CDR1 is SNHLY, CDR2 FYNNEI. Losses at the gene ends were 7 bases for V and 6 bases for J; bases not matched to a gene: 11. For this clone: Antigen specificity is unknown.

This TCR was sampled from a girl aged 10-17 years in good health and CMV-seropositive. The chain is built from TRBV2 and TRBJ2-1, with TRBD1 identical over 8 bases. The sequenced material came from PBMCs. CDR3 in amino acids: CASTISGQVLNEQFF. The CDR3 nucleotides are TGTGCCAGCACTATCTCGGGACAGGTCCTCAATGAGCAGTTCTTC. Looking up the rest from reference TRBV2 and TRBJ2-1 gives the full variable domain: EPEVTQTPSHQVTQMGQEVILRCVPISNHLYFYWYRQILGQKVEFLVSFYNNEISEKSEIFDDQFSVERPDGSNFTLKIRSTKLEDSAMYFCASTISGQVLNEQFFGPGTRLTVL.